The 30 T cell receptor beta chains given below trace back to one sample, sequenced in a study of blood T cell repertoires in COVID-19. The assay was immunoSEQ multiplex PCR, and TCRdb's table has in-frame clones only and misses some. Of roughly 100,000 clones in the sample, over 75% were seen once. The sample was peripheral blood. These receptors were collected from a man aged 45-65 years with acute or convalescent COVID-19.

The chain has TRBV18 and TRBJ1-2; weak D call: TRBD1 (6 bases). V lost 2 bases and J 5 bases, leaving 9 bases between the germline ends. Germline values: CDR1 KGHSH, CDR2 LQKENI. This CDR3 has 13 residues. CDR3 nucleotides: TGTGCCAGCTCACCAGGGGACATTTATGGCTACACCTTC. Translated: CASSPGDIYGYTF.

V gene TRBV21-1 combines with J gene TRBJ2-5; the table gives TRBD2 as D, unverified against the DNA. TRBV21-1 corresponds to a pseudogene. The CDR3 spans 14 residues. CDR3: CASSKESPGETQYF. Written as DNA, the CDR3 is TGTGCCAGCAGCAAAGAGTCGCCCGGTGAGACCCAGTACTTC.

The CDR3 DNA is TGCAGTGCTAGTACCCCCGGCTCTAGGGGGCGCGGGAGCAATCAGCCCCAGCATTTT. Protein sequence: CSASTPGSRGRGSNQPQHF. The rearrangement links TRBV20-1 to TRBJ1-5; TRBD1 matches 7 bases. CDR1 is DFQATT and CDR2 is SNEGSKA in the germline V gene (reference sequence). With V trimmed by 3 bases and J by 1 base, 18 bases remained unmatched. The CDR3 spans 19 residues.

With regard to this clone: The conserved final phenylalanine or tryptophan is absent from the CDR3, which likely points to a read error. The DNA is omitted, as the CDR3 cannot be located on it reliably, and the CDR3 follows TCRdb's listing. The V and J genes are TRBV12-3 or TRBV12-4 and TRBJ2-3; the table calls TRBD2, which could not be checked here. The CDR3 totals 13 residues, both ends included. Here the CDR3 reads CASGPWGLAGEAR.

The gene calls are TRBV3-1 (or the pseudogene TRBV3-2) and TRBJ2-7, with unresolved D. From germline, CDR1 is LGHDT and CDR2 YNNKEL (reference sequence). The length of the CDR3 is 16 residues. Trimming removed 4 bases from V and 0 bases from J, with 16 bases in between. The CDR3 loop reads CASSPLSQVSSYEQYF. The CDR3 region has the DNA TGTGCCAGCAGCCCCTTATCCCAGGTTAGCTCCTACGAGCAGTACTTC.

This chain links TRBV7-9 with TRBJ2-2, with TRBD2 matching over 7 bases. CDR1 and CDR2 from the germline V gene are SEHNR and FQNEAQ (reference sequence). Unmatched junction bases numbered 12, after V lost 5 bases and J lost 0 bases. The CDR3 covers 18 residues. CDR3: CASSTLRGSFANTGELFF. CDR3 nucleotide sequence: TGTGCCAGCAGCACTTTGCGGGGGAGCTTCGCGAACACCGGGGAGCTGTTTTTT.

The chain uses TRBV5-1 and TRBJ1-2, with TRBD1 as a possible D gene (6 bases). Trimming removed 4 bases from V and 2 bases from J, with 12 bases in between. This CDR3 is built from 14 residues. Germline values: CDR1 SGHRS, CDR2 YFSETQ. The CDR3 nucleotides are TGCGCCAGCAGCCTTACGACAGGAAACTATGGCTACACCTTC. It is translated as CASSLTTGNYGYTF.

The chain combines TRBV11-2 with TRBJ1-2; possible D gene TRBD1, 6 bases. The CDR3 extends over 16 amino acids. The V gene's germline CDR1 is SGHAT and CDR2 FQNNGV. The ends were cut back, 3 bases at V and 0 bases at J, with 14 bases in the middle. CDR3 DNA sequence: TGTGCCAGCAGCTTGGGGCAGGGGCATTCTAACTATGGCTACACCTTC. This encodes CASSLGQGHSNYGYTF.

This rearrangement joins TRBV28 to TRBJ2-5; D is uncertain. CDR1 is MDHEN, CDR2 SYDVKM, per germline. There are 11 residues in the CDR3. V lost 7 bases to trimming and J lost 7 bases, with 10 bases between them. The CDR3 bases are TGTGCCAGCAACCACCGAGGGACCCAGTACTTC. Protein sequence: CASNHRGTQYF.

The V and J genes are TRBV6-5 and TRBJ1-2; no definite D call. The CDR3 has 13 residues. With 6 bases removed from V and 7 bases from J, the gap between germline ends came to 15 bases. The V gene's germline CDR1 is MNHEY and CDR2 SVGAGI. In nucleotides, the CDR3 is TGTGCCAGCAGACTGGGTTATTCGGGTGGCTACACCTTC. The encoded protein is CASRLGYSGGYTF.

CDR3 protein: CASSLWGGSGYNEQFF. For the CDR3, the DNA is TGTGCCAGCAGTTTATGGGGCGGGAGTGGATACAATGAGCAGTTCTTC. J is TRBJ2-1 and V is TRBV27, with 7 bases identical to TRBD2. The CDR3 runs to 16 residues. The J segment lost 4 bases and the V segment lost 1 base, leaving 7 bases of the junction unmatched. The V gene's germline CDR1 is MNHEY and CDR2 SMNVEV (reference sequence).

J is TRBJ2-1 and V is TRBV7-3; possible D gene TRBD1, 5 bases. CDR1 and CDR2 from the germline V gene are SGHTA and FQGTGA. V was cut by 5 bases and J by 2 bases, with 16 bases left in between. This CDR3 is 16 amino acids long. CDR3 DNA sequence: TGTGCCAGCAGCCCAAATGGCAGGGAACCCTACAATGAGCAGTTCTTC. Encoded protein: CASSPNGREPYNEQFF.

This clone was seen only a few times. The chain is built from TRBV6-1 and TRBJ1-5, with a tentative D call TRBD1 (6 bases). Trimming pared 4 bases from V and 7 bases from J, leaving 20 bases between. Germline V gene sequence: CDR1 MNHNS, CDR2 SASEGT. This CDR3 contains 16 residues. The CDR3 protein is CASSGSWTVSRQPQHF. CDR3 DNA sequence: TGTGCCAGCAGTGGAAGCTGGACAGTTTCGCGCCAGCCCCAGCATTTT.

The chain combines TRBV6-5 with TRBJ1-6; 9 bases align to TRBD1. This CDR3 spans 15 amino acids. J was trimmed by 7 bases and V by 3 bases; bases with no gene match: 4. Germline V CDR1 and CDR2: MNHEY, SVGAGI. CDR3 residues: CASSYWDRENSPLHF. The CDR3 bases are TGTGCCAGCAGTTATTGGGACAGGGAGAATTCACCCCTCCACTTT.

This clone has a handful of counts. The rearrangement links TRBV3-1 (or the pseudogene TRBV3-2) to TRBJ2-7; perhaps TRBD2 as D (5 bases). The V and J ends lost 6 bases and 1 base respectively, with 13 bases between them. The length of the CDR3 is 14 residues. Germline CDR1 reads LGHDT; CDR2 reads YNNKEL (reference sequence). CDR3 in DNA: TGTGCCAGCAGTCGGGATCGGCAATCCTACGAGCAGTACTTC. It specifies CASSRDRQSYEQYF.

The chain employs TRBV5-1 and TRBJ1-1, with 9 bases identical to TRBD1. CDR3 length: 18 amino acids. Trimming at V came to 5 bases and at J to 2 bases, leaving 16 bases not matched to a gene. Germline V gene lookup returns CDR1 SGHRS and CDR2 YFSETQ. The CDR3 here is CASSSSAPGQGLNTEAFF. Here the CDR3 DNA reads TGCGCCAGCAGTTCATCCGCTCCGGGACAGGGATTAAACACTGAAGCTTTCTTT.

This rearrangement joins TRBV4-1 to TRBJ2-7, with 7 bases identical to TRBD2. Trimming took 0 bases from V and 2 from J; bases not matched to a gene: 4. Germline CDR1 MGHRA, CDR2 YSYEKL. The CDR3 is 15 amino acids. The CDR3 DNA sequence: TGCGCCAGCAGCCAAGAGCGGGAGCCCCCCTACGAGCAGTACTTC. Protein sequence: CASSQEREPPYEQYF.

The rearrangement uses TRBV4-2 and TRBJ2-2; D may be TRBD2 (5 bases). Germline assignment: CDR1 LGHNA and CDR2 YNFKEQ. The germline V and J ends were trimmed by 3 bases and 4 bases, with 15 bases remaining between them. The CDR3 totals 16 residues. The CDR3 sequence is CASSQFSDSRTGELFF. The CDR3, as DNA: TGTGCCAGCAGCCAGTTCTCGGACTCCCGCACCGGGGAGCTGTTTTTT.

J is TRBJ2-1 and V is TRBV7-3; 10 positions agree with TRBD2. The J segment lost 6 bases and the V segment lost 5 bases, leaving 7 bases of the junction unmatched. This CDR3 has 15 amino acids. Per germline, CDR1 SGHTA and CDR2 FQGTGA. The CDR3 DNA sequence: TGTGCCAGCAGCCCCGGGACTAGCGTATCCAATGAGCAGTTCTTC. It encodes CASSPGTSVSNEQFF.

The rearrangement uses TRBV9 and TRBJ2-7, with D perhaps matching TRBD1 (6 bases). Germline CDR1 and CDR2: SGDLS and YYNGEE. Trimming took 4 bases from V and 5 from J, leaving 19 bases between them. The CDR3 is 15 amino acids. CDR3 loop: CASSLRPAGVHEQYF. The CDR3 bases are TGTGCCAGCAGCCTACGCCCGGCAGGGGTCCACGAGCAGTACTTC.

J is TRBJ2-7 and V is TRBV4-1, with D hard to call. Deletions cut 4 bases from V and 3 bases from J, with 16 bases between. Germline V gene sequence: CDR1 MGHRA, CDR2 YSYEKL. The CDR3 runs 15 residues. The CDR3: CASSPPSASVYEQYF. The CDR3 DNA follows: TGCGCCAGCAGCCCCCCAAGCGCCTCGGTCTACGAGCAGTACTTC.

The chain combines TRBV19 with TRBJ2-1, with D uncertain. The ends were cut back, 7 bases at V and 0 bases at J, with 10 bases in the middle. Germline lookup yields CDR1 LNHDA and CDR2 SQIVND (reference sequence). The CDR3 totals 14 residues. The CDR3 sequence is CASTVPNSYNEQFF. The CDR3 DNA sequence: TGTGCCAGTACGGTCCCAAACTCCTACAATGAGCAGTTCTTC.

The table lists this clone with a count of one. The V gene is TRBV29-1, the J gene TRBJ2-7, with a tentative D call TRBD1 (6 bases). Looked up from germline, CDR1 is SQVTM and CDR2 is ANQGSEA. Trimming took off 4 bases at V and 5 bases at J, with 15 bases between the two ends. The CDR3 covers 13 residues. The CDR3 DNA is TGCAGCGTTGGGGGGCCTTCTCTAGACGAGCAGTACTTC. Its protein product is CSVGGPSLDEQYF.

V usage is TRBV28 and J usage is TRBJ2-7; TRBD1 aligns across 9 bases. This CDR3 comprises 16 residues. Trimming removed 6 bases from V and 5 bases from J; junction bases left unmatched: 14. Germline V gene lookup returns CDR1 MDHEN and CDR2 SYDVKM. The CDR3 bases are TGTGCCAGCAGAAGTATCTTGGGACAGGGTAGCCACGAGCAGTACTTC. This encodes CASRSILGQGSHEQYF.

The chain uses TRBV7-2 and TRBJ1-3, with D uncertain. V lost 1 base, J lost 0 bases, and 10 bases lay in between. This CDR3 has 16 amino acids. Germline CDR1 is SGHTA and CDR2 is FQGNSA. The DNA of the CDR3 is TGTGCCAGCAGCTTAGGAGTTCTAGCCTCTGGAAACACCATATATTTT. It yields the protein CASSLGVLASGNTIYF. The variable domain in full, with the rest retrieved from reference TRBV7-2 and TRBJ1-3, is GAGVSQSPSNKVTEKGKDVELRCDPISGHTALYWYRQSLGQGLEFLIYFQGNSAPDKSGLPSDRFSAERTGGSVSTLTIQRTQQEDSAVYLCASSLGVLASGNTIYFGEGSWLTVV.

This chain links TRBV19 with TRBJ2-5, with 8 bases matching TRBD2. The CDR3 contains 17 residues. The germline gives CDR1 LNHDA, CDR2 SQIVND (reference sequence). The J segment lost 4 bases and the V segment lost 5 bases, leaving 15 bases of the junction unmatched. CDR3 region: CASSPTGVSGKRETQYF. DNA for the CDR3: TGTGCCAGTAGTCCCACGGGGGTTAGCGGGAAAAGAGAGACCCAGTACTTC.

The V gene is TRBV5-4, the J gene TRBJ1-1, with TRBD1 matching over 9 bases. Germline V gene data show CDR1 as SGHNT and CDR2 as YYREEE (reference sequence). The CDR3 totals 14 residues. J was trimmed by 5 bases and V by 10 bases; bases with no gene match: 12. The CDR3 here is CACTFDRGITEAFF. In nucleotides, the CDR3 is TGTGCCTGCACCTTCGACAGGGGGATAACTGAAGCTTTCTTT.

This rearrangement joins TRBV18 to TRBJ2-2; 14 bases are a match to TRBD2. This CDR3 spans 19 amino acids. CDR1 is KGHSH, CDR2 LQKENI, per germline. The J segment lost 4 bases and the V segment lost 2 bases, leaving 9 bases of the junction unmatched. CDR3 loop: CASSPMGLAGEGITGELFF. The CDR3 DNA sequence: TGTGCCAGCTCACCAATGGGACTAGCGGGAGAGGGAATCACCGGGGAGCTGTTTTTT.

The chain carries TRBV7-3 and TRBJ2-1, with TRBD1 as a possible D gene (6 bases). Germline CDR1 SGHTA, CDR2 FQGTGA. The CDR3 covers 13 residues. V lost 5 bases and J lost 4, with 9 bases in between. CDR3 loop: CASSQDRYNEQFF. In DNA, the CDR3 is TGTGCCAGCAGCCAGGACAGATACAATGAGCAGTTCTTC. The full variable domain, in which reference TRBV7-3 and TRBJ2-1 provide the parts outside the CDR3, is GAGVSQTPSNKVTEKGKYVELRCDPISGHTALYWYRQSLGQGPEFLIYFQGTGAADDSGLPNDRFFAVRPEGSVSTLKIQRTERGDSAVYLCASSQDRYNEQFFGPGTRLTVL.

The chain joins TRBV2 to TRBJ1-4; D is uncertain. Germline CDR1 is SNHLY and CDR2 is FYNNEI. There are 15 residues in the CDR3. With 6 bases removed from V and 7 bases from J, the gap between germline ends came to 18 bases. In DNA, the CDR3 is TGTGCCAGCAGCTTGCGGGGTGGAGCGGGTGAAAAACTGTTTTTT. Translated: CASSLRGGAGEKLFF.